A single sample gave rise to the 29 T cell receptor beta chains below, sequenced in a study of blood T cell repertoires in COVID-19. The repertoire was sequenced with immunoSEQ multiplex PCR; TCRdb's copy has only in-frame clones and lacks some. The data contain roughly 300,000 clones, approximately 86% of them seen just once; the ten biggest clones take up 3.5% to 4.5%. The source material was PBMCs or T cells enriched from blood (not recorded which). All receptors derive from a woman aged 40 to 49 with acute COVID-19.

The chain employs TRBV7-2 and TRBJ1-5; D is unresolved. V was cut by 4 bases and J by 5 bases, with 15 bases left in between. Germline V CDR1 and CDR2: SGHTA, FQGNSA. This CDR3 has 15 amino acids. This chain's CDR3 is CASSSFPGRDQPQHF. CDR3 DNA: TGTGCCAGCAGCTCTTTTCCGGGAAGGGATCAGCCCCAGCATTTT.

The DNA of the CDR3 is TGTGCCAGCAGCTTGGGTAGCGGGGGTACTAGGGCTAACGAGCAGTACTTC. Translating it yields CASSLGSGGTRANEQYF. V gene TRBV11-2 combines with J gene TRBJ2-7, with 9 bases aligning to TRBD2. Germline V gene data show CDR1 as SGHAT and CDR2 as FQNNGV. This CDR3 is 17 amino acids long. Unmatched junction bases numbered 14, after V lost 3 bases and J lost 5 bases. Using reference TRBV11-2 and TRBJ2-7 for the parts outside the CDR3, the full variable domain is EAGVAQSPRYKIIEKRQSVAFWCNPISGHATLYWYQQILGQGPKLLIQFQNNGVVDDSQLPKDRFSAERLKGVDSTLKIQPAKLEDSAVYLCASSLGSGGTRANEQYFGPGTRLTVT.

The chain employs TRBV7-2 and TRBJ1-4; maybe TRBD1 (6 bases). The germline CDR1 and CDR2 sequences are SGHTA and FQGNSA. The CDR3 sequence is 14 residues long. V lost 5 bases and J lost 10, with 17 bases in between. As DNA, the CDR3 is TGTGCCAGCAGCCGGTCGGAGACAGGACGAAAACTGTTTTTT. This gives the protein CASSRSETGRKLFF.

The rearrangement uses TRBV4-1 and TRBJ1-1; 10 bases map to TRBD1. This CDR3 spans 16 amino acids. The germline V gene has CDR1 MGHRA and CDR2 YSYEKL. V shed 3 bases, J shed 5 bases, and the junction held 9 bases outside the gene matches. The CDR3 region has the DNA TGCGCCAGCAGCCACAGACAGGGGGCGCTTTTGACTGAAGCTTTCTTT. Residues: CASSHRQGALLTEAFF.

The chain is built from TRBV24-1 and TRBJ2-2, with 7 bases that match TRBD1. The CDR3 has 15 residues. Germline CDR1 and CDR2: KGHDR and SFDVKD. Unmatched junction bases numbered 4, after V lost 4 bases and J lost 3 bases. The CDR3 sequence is CATSDHDRDTGELFF. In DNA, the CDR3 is TGTGCCACCAGTGACCATGACAGGGACACCGGGGAGCTGTTTTTT.

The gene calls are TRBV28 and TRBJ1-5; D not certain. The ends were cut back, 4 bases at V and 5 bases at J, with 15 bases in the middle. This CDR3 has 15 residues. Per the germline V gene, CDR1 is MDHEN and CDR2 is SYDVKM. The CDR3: CASSSPSGSYQPQHF. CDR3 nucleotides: TGTGCCAGCAGTTCCCCCTCGGGGAGTTATCAGCCCCAGCATTTT.

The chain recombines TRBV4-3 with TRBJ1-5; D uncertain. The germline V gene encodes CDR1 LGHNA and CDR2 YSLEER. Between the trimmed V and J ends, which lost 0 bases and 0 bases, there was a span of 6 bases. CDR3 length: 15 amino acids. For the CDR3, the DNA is TGCGCCAGCAGCCAAGATGTGTATAGCAATCAGCCCCAGCATTTT. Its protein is CASSQDVYSNQPQHF.

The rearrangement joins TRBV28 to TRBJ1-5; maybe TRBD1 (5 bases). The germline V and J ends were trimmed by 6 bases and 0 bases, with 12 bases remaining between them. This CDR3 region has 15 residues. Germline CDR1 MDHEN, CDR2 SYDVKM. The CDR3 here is CASSLGLSSNQPQHF. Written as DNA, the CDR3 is TGTGCCAGCAGCCTGGGACTCAGTAGCAATCAGCCCCAGCATTTT.

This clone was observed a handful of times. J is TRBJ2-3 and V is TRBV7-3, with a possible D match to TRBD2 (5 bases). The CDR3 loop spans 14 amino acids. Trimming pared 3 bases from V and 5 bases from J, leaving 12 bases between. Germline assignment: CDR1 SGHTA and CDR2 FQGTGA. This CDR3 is CASSLAGGIDTQYF. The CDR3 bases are TGTGCCAGCAGCTTGGCGGGTGGTATAGATACGCAGTATTTT.

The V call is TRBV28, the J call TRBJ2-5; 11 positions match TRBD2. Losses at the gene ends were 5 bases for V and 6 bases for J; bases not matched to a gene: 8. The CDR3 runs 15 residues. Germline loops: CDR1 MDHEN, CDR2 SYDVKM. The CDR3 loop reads CASSGALAGEKTQYF. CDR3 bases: TGTGCCAGCAGTGGGGCACTAGCGGGAGAGAAGACCCAGTACTTC. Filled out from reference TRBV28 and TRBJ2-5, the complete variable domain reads DVKVTQSSRYLVKRTGEKVFLECVQDMDHENMFWYRQDPGLGLRLIYFSYDVKMKEKGDIPEGYSVSREKKERFSLILESASTNQTSMYLCASSGALAGEKTQYFGPGTRLLVL.

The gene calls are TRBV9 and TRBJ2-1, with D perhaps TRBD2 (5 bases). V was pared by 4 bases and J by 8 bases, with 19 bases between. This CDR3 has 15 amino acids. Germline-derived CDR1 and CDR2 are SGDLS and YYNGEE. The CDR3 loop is CASSPETTRVDEQFF. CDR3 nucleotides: TGTGCCAGCAGCCCGGAAACCACGAGGGTCGATGAGCAGTTCTTC. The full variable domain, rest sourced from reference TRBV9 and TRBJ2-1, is DSGVTQTPKHLITATGQRVTLRCSPRSGDLSVYWYQQSLDQGLQFLIQYYNGEERAKGNILERFSAQQFPDLHSELNLSSLELGDSALYFCASSPETTRVDEQFFGPGTRLTVL.

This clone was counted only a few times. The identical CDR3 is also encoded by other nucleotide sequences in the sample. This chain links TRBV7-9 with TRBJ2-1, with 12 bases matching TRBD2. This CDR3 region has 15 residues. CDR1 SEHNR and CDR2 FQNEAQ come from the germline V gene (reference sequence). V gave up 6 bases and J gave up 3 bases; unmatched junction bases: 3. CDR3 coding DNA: TGTGCCAGCAGTCGACTAGCGGGGGTCTACAATGAGCAGTTCTTC. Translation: CASSRLAGVYNEQFF.

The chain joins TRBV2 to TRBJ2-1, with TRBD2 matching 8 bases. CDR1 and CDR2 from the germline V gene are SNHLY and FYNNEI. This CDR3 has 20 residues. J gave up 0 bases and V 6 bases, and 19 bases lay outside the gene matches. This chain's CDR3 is CASRGGVGLAPDPSYNEQFF. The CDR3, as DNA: TGTGCCAGCAGGGGAGGTGTAGGACTAGCCCCCGACCCCTCCTACAATGAGCAGTTCTTC.

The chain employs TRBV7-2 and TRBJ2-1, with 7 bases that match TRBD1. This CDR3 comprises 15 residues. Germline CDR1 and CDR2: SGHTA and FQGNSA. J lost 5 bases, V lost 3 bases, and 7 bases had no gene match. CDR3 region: CASSFRQGPNNEQFF. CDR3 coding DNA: TGTGCCAGCAGCTTTAGACAGGGTCCAAACAATGAGCAGTTCTTC. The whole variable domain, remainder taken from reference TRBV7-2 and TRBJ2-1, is GAGVSQSPSNKVTEKGKDVELRCDPISGHTALYWYRQSLGQGLEFLIYFQGNSAPDKSGLPSDRFSAERTGGSVSTLTIQRTQQEDSAVYLCASSFRQGPNNEQFFGPGTRLTVL.

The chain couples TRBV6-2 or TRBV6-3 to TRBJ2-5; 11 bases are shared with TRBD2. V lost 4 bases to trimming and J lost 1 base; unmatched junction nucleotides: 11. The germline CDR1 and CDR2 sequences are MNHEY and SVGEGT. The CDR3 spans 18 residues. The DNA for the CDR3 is TGTGCCAGCAGTTTTCTACCGGGACTAGCGGTACTCCAAGAGACCCAGTACTTC. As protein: CASSFLPGLAVLQETQYF.

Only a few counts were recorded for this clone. In DNA, the CDR3 is TGTGCCAGCAGTTCACAGGTCCTGTTGGACACTGAAGCTTTCTTT. This gives the protein CASSSQVLLDTEAFF. The chain uses TRBV2 and TRBJ1-1, with D tentatively TRBD1 (5 bases). This CDR3 contains 15 residues. Germline CDR1 SNHLY, CDR2 FYNNEI. The V and J ends lost 5 bases and 3 bases respectively, with 16 bases between them.

The CDR3 bases are TGCGCCACCAAATACGGGACAGGGGGGGACATTCAGTACTTC. The encoded protein is CATKYGTGGDIQYF. The J gene is TRBJ2-4, the V gene TRBV10-2; 11 nucleotides align to TRBD1. This CDR3 is 14 amino acids long. The ends lost 10 bases at V and 8 bases at J; junction bases unmatched: 10. CDR1 is WSHSY and CDR2 is SAAADI in the germline V gene.

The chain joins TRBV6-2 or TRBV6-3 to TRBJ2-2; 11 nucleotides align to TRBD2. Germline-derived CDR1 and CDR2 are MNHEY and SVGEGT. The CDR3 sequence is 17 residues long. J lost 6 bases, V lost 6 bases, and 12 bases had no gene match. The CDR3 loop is CASSHPLAGGVPGELFF. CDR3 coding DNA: TGTGCCAGCAGCCACCCCTTAGCGGGAGGGGTTCCCGGGGAGCTGTTTTTT.

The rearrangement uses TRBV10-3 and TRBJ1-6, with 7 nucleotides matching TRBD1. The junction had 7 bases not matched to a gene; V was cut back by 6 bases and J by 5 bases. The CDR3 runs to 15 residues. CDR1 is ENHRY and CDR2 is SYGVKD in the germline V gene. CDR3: CAIRPGTDNNSPLHF. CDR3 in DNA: TGTGCCATCAGACCTGGGACAGACAATAATTCACCCCTCCACTTT.

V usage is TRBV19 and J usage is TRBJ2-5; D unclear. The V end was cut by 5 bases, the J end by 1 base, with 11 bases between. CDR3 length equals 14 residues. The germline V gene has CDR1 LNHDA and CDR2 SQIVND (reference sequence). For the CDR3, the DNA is TGTGCCAGTAGTCCAGTGGTCCCCCAAGAGACCCAGTACTTC. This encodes CASSPVVPQETQYF.

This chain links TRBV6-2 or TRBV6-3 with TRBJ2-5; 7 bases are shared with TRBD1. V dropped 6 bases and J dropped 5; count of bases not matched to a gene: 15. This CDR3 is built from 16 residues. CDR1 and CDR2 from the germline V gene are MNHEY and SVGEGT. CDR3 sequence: CASSPTGISTKETQYF. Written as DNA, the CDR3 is TGTGCCAGCAGCCCGACAGGGATTAGTACGAAGGAGACCCAGTACTTC.

CDR3 sequence (DNA): TGTGCCACCCAACGGGACAGGGGTCGAGGCTACGAGCAGTACTTC. As protein: CATQRDRGRGYEQYF. This sequence joins TRBV6-5 and TRBJ2-7; the match to TRBD1 covers 10 bases. V gave up 10 bases and J gave up 3 bases; unmatched junction bases: 12. Germline V lookup: CDR1 MNHEY, CDR2 SVGAGI. The CDR3 has 15 residues.

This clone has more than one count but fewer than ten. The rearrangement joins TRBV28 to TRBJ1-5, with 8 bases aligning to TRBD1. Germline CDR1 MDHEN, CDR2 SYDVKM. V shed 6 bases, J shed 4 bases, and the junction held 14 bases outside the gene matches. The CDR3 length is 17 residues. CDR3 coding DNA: TGTGCCAGCAGCCATCAACGACAGGGGACTAAGAATCAGCCCCAGCATTTT. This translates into CASSHQRQGTKNQPQHF.

CDR3 DNA sequence: TGTGCCAGCGGGGCAGGGGGCCTTAATCAGCCCCAGCATTTT. Its translation is CASGAGGLNQPQHF. The rearrangement links TRBV28 to TRBJ1-5; TRBD1 agrees at 8 bases. Germline CDR1 and CDR2: MDHEN and SYDVKM. The CDR3 totals 14 residues. With 8 bases clipped from V and 4 bases from J, the junction kept 7 bases outside the gene matches. The full variable domain, completed using reference TRBV28 and TRBJ1-5, is DVKVTQSSRYLVKRTGEKVFLECVQDMDHENMFWYRQDPGLGLRLIYFSYDVKMKEKGDIPEGYSVSREKKERFSLILESASTNQTSMYLCASGAGGLNQPQHFGDGTRLSIL.

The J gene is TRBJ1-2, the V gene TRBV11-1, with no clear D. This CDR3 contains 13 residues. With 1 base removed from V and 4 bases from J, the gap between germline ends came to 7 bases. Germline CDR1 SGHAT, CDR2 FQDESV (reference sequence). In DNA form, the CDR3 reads TGTGCCAGCAGCTTAGACTATAGCTATGGCTACACCTTC. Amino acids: CASSLDYSYGYTF.

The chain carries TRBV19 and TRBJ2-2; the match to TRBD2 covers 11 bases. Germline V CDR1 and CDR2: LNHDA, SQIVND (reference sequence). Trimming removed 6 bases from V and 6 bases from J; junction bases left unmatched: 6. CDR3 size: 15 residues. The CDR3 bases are TGTGCCAGTAGCAGAGGACTAGCGGGTGCCGGGGAGCTGTTTTTT. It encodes CASSRGLAGAGELFF.

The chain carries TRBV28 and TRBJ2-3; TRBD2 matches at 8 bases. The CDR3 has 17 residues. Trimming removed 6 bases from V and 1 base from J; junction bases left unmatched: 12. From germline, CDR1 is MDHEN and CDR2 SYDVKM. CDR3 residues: CASRDTDKRGRTDTQYF. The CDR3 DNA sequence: TGTGCCAGCAGGGACACGGATAAGCGGGGGCGCACAGATACGCAGTATTTT.

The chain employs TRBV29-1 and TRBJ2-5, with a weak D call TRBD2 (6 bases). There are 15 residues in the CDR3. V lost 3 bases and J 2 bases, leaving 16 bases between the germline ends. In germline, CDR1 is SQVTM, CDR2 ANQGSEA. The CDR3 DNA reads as TGCAGCGTTGACTTTAGTCTAGCGTTACAAGAGACCCAGTACTTC. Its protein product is CSVDFSLALQETQYF.

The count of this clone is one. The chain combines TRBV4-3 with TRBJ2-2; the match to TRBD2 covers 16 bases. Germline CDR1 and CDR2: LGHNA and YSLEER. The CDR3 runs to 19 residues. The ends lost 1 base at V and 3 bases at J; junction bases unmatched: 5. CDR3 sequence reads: CASSQGLGLAGGDTGELFF. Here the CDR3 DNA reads TGCGCCAGCAGCCAAGGGTTGGGACTAGCGGGGGGGGACACCGGGGAGCTGTTTTTT.